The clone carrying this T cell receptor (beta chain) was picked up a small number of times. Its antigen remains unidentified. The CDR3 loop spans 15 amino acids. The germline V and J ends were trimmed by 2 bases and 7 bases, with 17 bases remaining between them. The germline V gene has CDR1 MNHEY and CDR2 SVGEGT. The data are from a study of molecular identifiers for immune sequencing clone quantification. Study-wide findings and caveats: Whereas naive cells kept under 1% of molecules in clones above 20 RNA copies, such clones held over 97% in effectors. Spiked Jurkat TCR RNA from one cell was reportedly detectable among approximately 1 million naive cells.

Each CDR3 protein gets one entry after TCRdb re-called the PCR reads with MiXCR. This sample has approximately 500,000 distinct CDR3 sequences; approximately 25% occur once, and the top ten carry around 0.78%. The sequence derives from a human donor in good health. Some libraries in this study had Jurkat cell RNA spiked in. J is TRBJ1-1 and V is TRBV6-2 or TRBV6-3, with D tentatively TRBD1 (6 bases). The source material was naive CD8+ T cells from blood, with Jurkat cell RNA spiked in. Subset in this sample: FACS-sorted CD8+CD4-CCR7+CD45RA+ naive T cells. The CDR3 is CASSYVAAEGVEAFF. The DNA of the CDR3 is TGTGCCAGCAGTTACGTCGCAGCCGAGGGGGTTGAAGCTTTCTTT.